These T cell receptor beta chains were read from a single sample in a study of T cell repertoires in cytomegalovirus infection. TCRdb used MiXCR to reprocess the reads, holding one entry per CDR3 protein. The table records about 400,000 distinct CDR3 sequences, roughly a third of them present only once. These receptors lack a known antigen. The sequences come from cultured PBMCs, collected from culture after CMV antigen stimulation. These receptors were taken from a human donor in good health (CMV status not recorded). Some clones in this sample may be carry-over from other donors' samples. Both conserved end residues are part of each CDR3. D genes are given only for firm matches.

>TRBV7-3|TRBD2
CASSRREREFTGELFF
>TRBV24-1|-
CATSEYKGGEIYTF
>TRBV7-2|-
CASSFTTGYEQYF
>TRBV7-9|-
CASSLFGQQETQYF
>TRBV3-1|TRBD1
CASSQPGQDPEKLFF
>TRBV12-3/TRBV12-4|TRBD1
CASSSRDRGPLHF
>TRBV12-3/TRBV12-4|-
CASSTEFNQPQHF
>TRBV7-2|TRBD1
CASSWGQYNEQFF
>TRBV7-2|-
CASSRAGQGVTEAFF
>TRBV15|-
CATSRGGPNQPQHF
>TRBV5-5|TRBD1
CASSLRTGGGAEAFF
>TRBV7-2|-
CASSLGVGNTIYF
>TRBV6-2/TRBV6-3|-
CASGPARTGPTEAFF
>TRBV19|-
CASSIRRDEQFF
>TRBV7-2|-
CASSLEVGAYEQYF
>TRBV6-5|-
CASSRKMELNTEAFF
>TRBV5-1|TRBD2
CASSHPRALQVGLAGSTDTQYF
>TRBV19|-
CASSMGRQADTQYF
>TRBV6-1|TRBD2
CASTPLAGDTGELFF
>TRBV7-9|-
CASSLDANTEAFF
>TRBV7-2|-
CASSSRSHLTGNIQYF
>TRBV20-1|TRBD1
CSARPGGYRSETQYF
>TRBV7-2|-
CASSRDGQETQYF
>TRBV12-3/TRBV12-4|TRBD1
CASSLGQGGTYGYTF
>TRBV28|TRBD1
CASSVTGTGGSLSGNTIYF
>TRBV27|TRBD2
CASSPVYGSGIEQYF
>TRBV7-6|TRBD2
CASSLDLSGSYEQFF
>TRBV4-1|-
CASSQVLGGPGELFF
>TRBV19|-
CASSIVAGNEQFF
>TRBV6-2/TRBV6-3|-
CASSYLTGTEAFF
>TRBV6-5|-
CASSLSPLNTEAFF
>TRBV20-1|TRBD2
CSAREPSGRSSTDTQYF
>TRBV7-8|-
CASSLAEVDYGYTF
>TRBV28|-
CASRTPGGHETQYF
>TRBV12-3/TRBV12-4|TRBD1
CASSSSPPGQGAYEQYF
>TRBV27|-
CASSSPLFSYNEQFF
>TRBV12-3/TRBV12-4|-
CASSSRSPENYGYTF
>TRBV7-6|-
CASSNAIRDPMGNTEAFF
>TRBV19|TRBD1
CASKDRRNQPQHF
>TRBV27|-
CASSLGSAYEQYF
>TRBV11-2|TRBD2
CASTPRGRGTGELFF
>TRBV5-5|TRBD1
CASSSMTGTEETQYF
>TRBV11-2|TRBD1
CASSSGTGGLGGYTF
>TRBV7-9|-
CASSLPEHGVERTDTQYF
>TRBV6-2/TRBV6-3|TRBD2
CASSYGPSGRLAYNEQFF
>TRBV12-5|-
CASGLVPGNTGELFF
>TRBV7-2|TRBD2
CASSRRLAGTDTQYF
>TRBV24-1|TRBD2
CATGTTTTDEQFF
>TRBV6-2/TRBV6-3|-
CASSYLVARKRINYGYTF
>TRBV7-2|-
CASSSVSDRPFSNIQYF
>TRBV28|-
CASTPSKGIDEKLFF
>TRBV4-1|TRBD2
CASSQELSGSSYEQYF
>TRBV29-1|-
CSVASRTSTDTQYF
>TRBV7-9|-
CASSRILNPEAFF